The entry that follows covers one T cell receptor beta chain sequence. The data were taken from a study of shared clonotypes between healthy human individuals. This CDR3 spans 15 amino acids. From germline, CDR1 is KGHSH and CDR2 LQKENI. Trimming took off 1 base at V and 3 bases at J, with 13 bases between the two ends. Produced via immunoSEQ multiplex PCR; TCRdb's table is partial and in-frame only. In the table there are about 490,000 clones, 79% of which are singletons. The rearrangement joins TRBV18 to TRBJ2-7, with D perhaps TRBD2 (6 bases). The sample was PBMCs. This receptor was obtained from a woman aged 40 to 50 in good health. Some clones in this sample may be carry-over from other donors' samples. The CDR3 region has the DNA TGTGCCAGCTCACCACTTCCGGGGGAGTACTACGAGCAGTACTTC. Translation: CASSPLPGEYYEQYF.